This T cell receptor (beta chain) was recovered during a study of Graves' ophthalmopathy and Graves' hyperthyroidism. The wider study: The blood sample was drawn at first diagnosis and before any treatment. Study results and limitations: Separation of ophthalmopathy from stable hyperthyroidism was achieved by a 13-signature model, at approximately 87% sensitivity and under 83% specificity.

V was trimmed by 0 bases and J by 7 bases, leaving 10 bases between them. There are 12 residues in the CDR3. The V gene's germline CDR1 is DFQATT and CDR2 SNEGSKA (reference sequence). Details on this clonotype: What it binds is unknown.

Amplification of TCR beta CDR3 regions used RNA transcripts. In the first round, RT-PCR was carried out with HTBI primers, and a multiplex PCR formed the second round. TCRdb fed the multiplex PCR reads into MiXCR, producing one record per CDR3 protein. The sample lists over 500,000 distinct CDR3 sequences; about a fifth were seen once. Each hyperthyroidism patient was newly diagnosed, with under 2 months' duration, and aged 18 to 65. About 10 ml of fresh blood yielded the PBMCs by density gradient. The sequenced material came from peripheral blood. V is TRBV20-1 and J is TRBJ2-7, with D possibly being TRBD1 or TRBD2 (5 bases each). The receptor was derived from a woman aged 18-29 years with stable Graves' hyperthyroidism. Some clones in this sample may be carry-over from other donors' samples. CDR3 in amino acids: CSARDEGWEQYF. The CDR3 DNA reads TGCAGTGCTAGAGATGAGGGGTGGGAGCAGTACTTC.